This entry lists 9 T cell receptor beta chains sequenced from one sample in a study of immune evolution from preneoplasia to lung adenocarcinoma. Repertoires were generated with immunoSEQ multiplex PCR, while TCRdb's copy carries only in-frame clones and drops some. The sample lists around 6,300 clones; 85% were seen once. Sequencing was done on a sample of FFPE invasive lung adenocarcinoma tissue. Source of these receptors: a person aged 50-69 years with lung adenocarcinoma.

J is TRBJ2-3 and V is TRBV11-2, with TRBD2 as a possible D gene (5 bases). Germline V lookup: CDR1 SGHAT, CDR2 FQNNGV. Trimming removed 6 bases from V and 5 bases from J, with 12 bases in between. The CDR3 is 13 amino acids. The CDR3 sequence: CASSRGGLDTQYF. CDR3 DNA: TGTGCCAGCAGTCGGGGTGGGTTAGATACGCAGTATTTT.

The chain employs TRBV25-1 and TRBJ1-5, with unresolved D. CDR1 and CDR2 from the germline V gene are MGHDK and SYGVNS. Trimming stripped 0 bases from V and 11 bases from J, with 8 bases between. The length of the CDR3 is 12 residues. The CDR3 region is CASSEYGETQHF. In nucleotides, the CDR3 is TGTGCCAGCAGTGAATATGGGGAGACCCAGCATTTT. The full variable domain, its missing parts supplied by reference TRBV25-1 and TRBJ1-5, is EADIYQTPRYLVIGTGKKITLECSQTMGHDKMYWYQQDPGMELHLIHYSYGVNSTEKGDLSSESTVSRIRTEHFPLTLESARPSHTSQYLCASSEYGETQHFGDGTRLSIL.

The V gene is TRBV7-9, the J gene TRBJ2-2; D perhaps matches TRBD1 (5 bases). CDR1 SEHNR and CDR2 FQNEAQ come from the germline V gene (reference sequence). V shed 0 bases and J shed 6 bases, with 8 bases lying between them. This CDR3 spans 14 amino acids. The CDR3 loop reads CASSLATEAGELFF. For the CDR3, the DNA is TGTGCCAGCAGCTTAGCGACAGAGGCCGGGGAGCTGTTTTTT.

The chain employs TRBV18 and TRBJ1-1; D is perhaps TRBD1 (6 bases). CDR1 and CDR2 from the germline V gene are KGHSH and LQKENI. There are 14 residues in the CDR3. V lost 3 bases, J lost 1 base, and 9 bases lay in between. The CDR3 is CASSPGTWNTEAFF. CDR3 DNA: TGTGCCAGCTCACCCGGGACATGGAACACTGAAGCTTTCTTT.

The chain has TRBV11-2 and TRBJ1-3; no definite D call. CDR1 and CDR2 from the germline V gene are SGHAT and FQNNGV. V dropped 6 bases and J dropped 0 bases, with 6 bases sitting between them. The CDR3 extends over 13 amino acids. In nucleotides, the CDR3 is TGTGCCAGCAGAGGTTACTCTGGAAACACCATATATTTT. It specifies CASRGYSGNTIYF. Combining the CDR3 with reference TRBV11-2 and TRBJ1-3 gives the whole variable domain EAGVAQSPRYKIIEKRQSVAFWCNPISGHATLYWYQQILGQGPKLLIQFQNNGVVDDSQLPKDRFSAERLKGVDSTLKIQPAKLEDSAVYLCASRGYSGNTIYFGEGSWLTVV.

V usage is TRBV14 and J usage is TRBJ2-3; 8 nucleotides match TRBD2. Germline trimming cut 3 bases from V and 0 bases from J; bases unmatched to any gene: 8. The CDR3 is 17 amino acids. Germline V gives CDR1 SGHDN, CDR2 FVKESK. CDR3 loop: CASSQDIAGTSTDTQYF. CDR3 DNA sequence: TGTGCCAGCAGCCAGGATATAGCGGGGACTAGCACAGATACGCAGTATTTT.

The DNA for the CDR3 is TGTGCCAGCAGCCAAGTCGAGCTTACTAACACTGAAGCTTTCTTT. This sequence encodes CASSQVELTNTEAFF. This chain links TRBV5-4 with TRBJ1-1; D is unclear. Germline assignment: CDR1 SGHNT and CDR2 YYREEE (reference sequence). This CDR3 has 15 amino acids. Trimming removed 4 bases at V and 2 bases at J, with 15 bases between.

As DNA, the CDR3 is TGCGCCAGCAGACTAGCGGGAGTCACCGGGGAGCTGTTTTTT. Amino acid sequence: CASRLAGVTGELFF. The J gene is TRBJ2-2, the V gene TRBV10-2; TRBD2 agrees at 11 bases. This CDR3 region has 14 residues. CDR1 and CDR2 (germline): WSHSY, SAAADI. J lost 4 bases, V lost 6 bases, and 1 base had no gene match.

The chain carries TRBV11-3 and TRBJ2-3, with 7 bases aligning to TRBD1. The CDR3 sequence is 14 residues long. Germline CDR1 SGHNT, CDR2 YENEEA. V dropped 3 bases and J dropped 0; count of bases not matched to a gene: 0. CDR3 coding DNA: TGTGCCAGCAGCTTGGGACAGAGCACAGATACGCAGTATTTT. It translates to CASSLGQSTDTQYF. Full variable domain (missing parts from reference TRBV11-3 and TRBJ2-3): EAGVVQSPRYKIIEKKQPVAFWCNPISGHNTLYWYLQNLGQGPELLIRYENEEAVDDSQLPKDRFSAERLKGVDSTLKIQPAELGDSAVYLCASSLGQSTDTQYFGPGTRLTVL.